This T cell receptor beta chain appears in the sequencing data of a study of beta chain features in type 1 diabetes. Germline lookup yields CDR1 MDHEN and CDR2 SYDVKM. Unmatched junction bases numbered 6, after V lost 3 bases and J lost 8 bases. The CDR3 length is 14 residues. This clone was picked up a small number of times. What was sequenced were expressed TCRB transcripts, since all of the isolated RNA had been reverse transcribed. This table comes from immunoSEQ multiplex PCR, and its TCRdb copy is limited to in-frame clones, with some not included. Counted here are around 500,000 clones, roughly 11% occurring once; the ten biggest clones make up approximately 0.05%.

The sequence derives from a woman under 30 in good health. V and J are TRBV28 and TRBJ1-4; TRBD1 matches 7 bases. The sequenced sample consisted of naive CD4+ T cells from blood. CDR3 sequence reads: CASSFRGRREKLFF. CDR3 DNA sequence: TGTGCCAGCAGTTTTAGGGGGCGCAGGGAAAAACTGTTTTTT.